This T cell receptor beta chain was sequenced during a study of identifying expanded T cells in peripheral blood. Sequenced by immunoSEQ multiplex PCR; TCRdb stores in-frame clones only, minus some. Of roughly 96,000 clones listed, approximately 85% are singletons. Healthy donors had no documented immune events, such as infections, while sampled. Overall study results and limits: Across healthy donors, higher total template counts meant significantly greater approximately two-week count variance. Differentially abundant clones: around 1.2 between replicates, 15 to 17 at around 15 days, less than 20 at four.

Concerning this clone itself: Its antigen is currently unknown.

V lost 3 bases, J lost 2 bases, and 24 bases lay in between. The CDR3 runs 19 residues. Germline-derived CDR1 and CDR2 are SEHNR and FQNEAQ (reference sequence). This sequence originates from a person aged 18 to 75 in good health. Material: blood. V gene TRBV7-9 combines with J gene TRBJ2-3; a weak D match, TRBD2 (7 bases). CDR3 sequence (DNA): TGTGCCAGCAGCTTTCAAGGCGGGGGCCTTTCCCACGTCACAGATACGCAGTATTTT. It specifies CASSFQGGGLSHVTDTQYF.